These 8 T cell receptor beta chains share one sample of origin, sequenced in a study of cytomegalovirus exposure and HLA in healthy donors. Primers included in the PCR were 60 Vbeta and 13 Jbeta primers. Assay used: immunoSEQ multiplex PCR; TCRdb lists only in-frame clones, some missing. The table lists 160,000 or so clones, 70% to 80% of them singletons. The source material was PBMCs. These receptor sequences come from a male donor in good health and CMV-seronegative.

In nucleotides, the CDR3 is TGTGCCAGCAGCTCCGGGACAGGGTCCTACAATGAGCAGTTCTTC. This gives the protein CASSSGTGSYNEQFF. This sequence joins TRBV7-3 and TRBJ2-1; TRBD1 agrees at 9 bases. Trimming removed 4 bases from V and 1 base from J; junction bases left unmatched: 2. CDR1 and CDR2 from the germline V gene are SGHTA and FQGTGA. The CDR3 loop spans 15 amino acids.

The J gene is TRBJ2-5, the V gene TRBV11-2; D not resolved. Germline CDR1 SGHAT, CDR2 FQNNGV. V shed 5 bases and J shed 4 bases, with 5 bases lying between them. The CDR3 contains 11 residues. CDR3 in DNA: TGTGCCAGCAGCGCTAGAGAGACCCAGTACTTC. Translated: CASSARETQYF.

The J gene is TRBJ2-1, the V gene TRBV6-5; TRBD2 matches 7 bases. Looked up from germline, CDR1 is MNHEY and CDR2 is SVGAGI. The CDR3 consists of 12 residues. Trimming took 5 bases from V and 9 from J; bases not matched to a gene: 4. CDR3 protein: CASSPGGVEQFF. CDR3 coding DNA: TGTGCCAGCAGTCCGGGGGGTGTTGAGCAGTTCTTC.

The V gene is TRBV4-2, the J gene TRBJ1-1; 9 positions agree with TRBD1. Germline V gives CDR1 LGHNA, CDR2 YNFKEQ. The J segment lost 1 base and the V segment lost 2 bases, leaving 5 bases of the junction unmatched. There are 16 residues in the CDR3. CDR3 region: CASSQLEGQGNTEAFF. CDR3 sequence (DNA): TGTGCCAGCAGCCAATTGGAGGGACAGGGGAACACTGAAGCTTTCTTT.

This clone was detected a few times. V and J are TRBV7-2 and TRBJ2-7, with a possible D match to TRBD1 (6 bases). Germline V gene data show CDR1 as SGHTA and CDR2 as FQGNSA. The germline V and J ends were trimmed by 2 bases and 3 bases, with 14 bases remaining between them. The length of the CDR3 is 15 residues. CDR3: CASSLTGSIYYEQYF. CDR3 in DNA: TGTGCCAGCAGCTTAACAGGGAGTATATACTACGAGCAGTACTTC.

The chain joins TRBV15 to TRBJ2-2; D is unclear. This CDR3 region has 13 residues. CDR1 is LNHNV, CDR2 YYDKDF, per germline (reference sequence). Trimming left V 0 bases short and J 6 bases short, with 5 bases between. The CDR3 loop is CATSRDYSGELFF. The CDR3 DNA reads TGTGCCACCAGCAGAGATTATTCCGGGGAGCTGTTTTTT.

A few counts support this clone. Written as DNA, the CDR3 is TGTGCCAGCAGTGAGTGGGAACAGGGCGAGCAGTACTTC. Protein sequence: CASSEWEQGEQYF. The rearrangement joins TRBV2 to TRBJ2-7, with TRBD1 as a possible D gene (6 bases). Deletions cut 3 bases from V and 6 bases from J, with 12 bases between. CDR3 length: 13 amino acids. Germline V gives CDR1 SNHLY, CDR2 FYNNEI.

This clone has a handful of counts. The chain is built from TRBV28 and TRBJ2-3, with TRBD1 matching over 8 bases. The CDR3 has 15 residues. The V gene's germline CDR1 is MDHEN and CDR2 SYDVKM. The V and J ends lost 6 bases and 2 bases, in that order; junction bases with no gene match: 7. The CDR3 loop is CASRYRQGNTDTQYF. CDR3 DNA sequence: TGTGCCAGCAGATACCGACAGGGGAACACAGATACGCAGTATTTT.